Detailed here is one T cell receptor beta chain. No antigen is known for it. These data belong to a study of T cells after yellow fever vaccination. Study-level background: Low-cell-number fractions underwent preparation using SMART-Seq v4 Ultra Low Input. Whole-study results and caveats: Shared CD4/CD8 clonotypes were a small share, likely from convergent recombination. A large majority of primary-vaccination clones showed up again after the booster (around 96% CD4, 75% to 90% CD8).

CDR3 length equals 15 residues. Trimming removed 4 bases at V and 0 bases at J, with 10 bases between. Germline V gives CDR1 SSHAT, CDR2 FNYEAQ (reference sequence). Conversion of TCR transcripts into cDNA relied on 5'RACE template switching, which added a universal primer site and UMIs. TCRdb independently ran MiXCR on the 5' RACE reads; one entry per CDR3 protein. The sample has approximately 550,000 distinct CDR3 sequences, about 13% seen once. Here the sequenced sample was PBMCs, taken on the day of the yellow fever booster vaccination. This TCR was sampled from a man younger than 45 who received the YFV17D yellow fever vaccine. The rearrangement joins TRBV7-7 to TRBJ2-1; D may be TRBD1 (6 bases). CDR3 nucleotide sequence: TGTGCCAGCAGCTCGGACAGTTTCTCCTACAATGAGCAGTTCTTC. Translated: CASSSDSFSYNEQFF.